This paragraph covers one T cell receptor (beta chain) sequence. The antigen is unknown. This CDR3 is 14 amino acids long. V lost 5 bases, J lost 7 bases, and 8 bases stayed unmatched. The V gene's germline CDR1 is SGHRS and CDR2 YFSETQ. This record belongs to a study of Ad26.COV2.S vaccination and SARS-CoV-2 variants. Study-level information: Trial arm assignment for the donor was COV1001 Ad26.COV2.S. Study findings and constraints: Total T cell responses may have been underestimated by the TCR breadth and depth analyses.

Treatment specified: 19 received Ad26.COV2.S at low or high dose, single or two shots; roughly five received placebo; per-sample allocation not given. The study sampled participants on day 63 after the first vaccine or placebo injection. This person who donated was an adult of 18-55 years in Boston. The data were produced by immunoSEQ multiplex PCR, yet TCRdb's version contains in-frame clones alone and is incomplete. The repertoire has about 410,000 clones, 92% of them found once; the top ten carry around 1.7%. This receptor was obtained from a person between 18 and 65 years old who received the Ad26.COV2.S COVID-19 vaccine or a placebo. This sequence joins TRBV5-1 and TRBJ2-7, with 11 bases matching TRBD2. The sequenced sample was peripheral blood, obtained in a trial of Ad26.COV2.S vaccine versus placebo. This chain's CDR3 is CASRPTSGAGEQYF. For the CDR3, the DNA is TGCGCCAGCAGACCGACTAGCGGGGCGGGGGAGCAGTACTTC.